This TCR beta chain was recorded in a study of T cells in Graves' hyperthyroidism and ophthalmopathy. Study-level points and caveats: Blood also carried most thyroid clonotypes expanded above 0.001.

In this sample, this clonotype turned up many times. No antigen is known for it. RNA transcripts provided the source from which TCR beta CDR3 regions were amplified. A first-round RT-PCR of the TCR CDR3 used the HTBI primer set. TCRdb ran MiXCR on the multiplex PCR reads and lists one entry per CDR3 protein. Among hundreds of thousands of distinct CDR3 sequences listed, about 14% were seen once. The germline CDR1 and CDR2 sequences are MNHNY and SVGAGI (reference sequence). The CDR3 sequence is 13 residues long. V was pared by 4 bases and J by 1 base, with 1 base of the junction left unmatched. This receptor was taken from a woman aged 25 to 39 with Graves' hyperthyroidism. V usage is TRBV6-6 and J usage is TRBJ2-7; 7 bases map to TRBD1. Sequencing was done on a sample of blood. The CDR3 reads CASSLDRSYEQYF. DNA for the CDR3: TGTGCCAGCAGTTTGGACAGGTCCTACGAGCAGTACTTC.